This T cell receptor beta chain emerged from a study of patients and donors after allogeneic stem cell transplantation. The CDR3 contains 14 residues. Germline CDR1 reads MNHEY; CDR2 reads SMNVEV (reference sequence). Trimming removed 5 bases at V and 9 bases at J, with 14 bases between. TCRdb independently ran MiXCR on the RT-PCR reads; one entry per CDR3 protein. Altogether over 150,000 distinct CDR3 sequences are present, 30% being singletons, with the ten largest covering around 3.3%. The specimen sequenced was blood, either unsorted or a sorted T cell fraction (not recorded which). This sequence originates from a human donor who was either an allogeneic HSCT recipient or a stem cell or donor lymphocyte infusion donor (not recorded which). It is not recorded whose cells these are; they may come from a transplant donor. This chain connects TRBV27 to TRBJ1-6; D gene unclear. The CDR3 region is CASSPTDRASPLHF. The CDR3 coding sequence is TGTGCCAGCAGTCCTACTGACCGGGCTTCACCCCTCCACTTT.